This T cell receptor (beta chain) was recovered during a study of blood T cell repertoires in COVID-19. Study at large: COVID-19 samples, acute and convalescent, were from the United States, Italy and Spain.

Profiling relied on immunoSEQ multiplex PCR, and the TCRdb table lists in-frame clones only, not all of them. Of about 11,000 clones listed, approximately 88% are singletons. From germline, CDR1 is SEHNR and CDR2 FQNEAQ (reference sequence). The CDR3 consists of 15 residues. The V gene lost 5 bases and the J gene lost 0 bases, with 13 bases spanning the gap. The V gene is TRBV7-9, the J gene TRBJ2-5; no clear D gene. The receptor's source is a human donor in a cohort sampled during active COVID-19. The sequenced material came from peripheral blood. The CDR3 region is CASSPVIANQETQYF. CDR3 bases: TGTGCCAGCAGCCCCGTAATCGCTAACCAAGAGACCCAGTACTTC.